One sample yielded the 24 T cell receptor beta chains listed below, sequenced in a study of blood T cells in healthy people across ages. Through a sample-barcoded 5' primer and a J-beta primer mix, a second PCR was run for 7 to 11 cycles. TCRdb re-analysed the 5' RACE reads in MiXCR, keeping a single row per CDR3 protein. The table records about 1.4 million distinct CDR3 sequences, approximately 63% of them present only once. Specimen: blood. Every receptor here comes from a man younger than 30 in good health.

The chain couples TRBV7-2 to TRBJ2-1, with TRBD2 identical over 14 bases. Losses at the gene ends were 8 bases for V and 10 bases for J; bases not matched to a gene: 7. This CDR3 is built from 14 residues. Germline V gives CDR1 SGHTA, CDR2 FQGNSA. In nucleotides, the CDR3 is TGTGCCAGCTCCGGGACTAGCGGGGGAAAAGAGCAGTTCTTC. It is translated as CASSGTSGGKEQFF.

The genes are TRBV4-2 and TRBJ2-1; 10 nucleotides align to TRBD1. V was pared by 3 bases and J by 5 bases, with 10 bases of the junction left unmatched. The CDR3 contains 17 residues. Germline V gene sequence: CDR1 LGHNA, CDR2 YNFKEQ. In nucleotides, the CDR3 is TGTGCCAGCAGCCAGCTCGGGACAGGGGATATCGACAATGAGCAGTTCTTC. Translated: CASSQLGTGDIDNEQFF.

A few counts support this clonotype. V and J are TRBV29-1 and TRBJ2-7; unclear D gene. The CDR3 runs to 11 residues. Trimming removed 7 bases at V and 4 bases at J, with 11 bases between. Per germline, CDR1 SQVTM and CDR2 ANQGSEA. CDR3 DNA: TGCAGCGCGGGTGAAGAGTACGAGCAGTACTTC. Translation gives CSAGEEYEQYF.

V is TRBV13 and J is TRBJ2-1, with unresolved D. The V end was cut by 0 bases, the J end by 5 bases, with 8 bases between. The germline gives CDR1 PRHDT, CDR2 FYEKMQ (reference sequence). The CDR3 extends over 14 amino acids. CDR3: CASSLGQPNNEQFF. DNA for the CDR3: TGTGCCAGCAGCTTAGGGCAGCCCAACAATGAGCAGTTCTTC.

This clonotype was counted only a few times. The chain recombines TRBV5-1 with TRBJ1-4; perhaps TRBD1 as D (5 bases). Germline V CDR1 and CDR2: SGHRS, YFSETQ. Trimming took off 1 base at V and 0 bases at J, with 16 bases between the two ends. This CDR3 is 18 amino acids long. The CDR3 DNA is TGCGCCAGCAGCTTGATTGGGGGACGGGTTGCAACTAATGAAAAACTGTTTTTT. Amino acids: CASSLIGGRVATNEKLFF. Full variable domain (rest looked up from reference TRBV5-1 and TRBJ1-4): KAGVTQTPRYLIKTRGQQVTLSCSPISGHRSVSWYQQTPGQGLQFLFEYFSETQRNKGNFPGRFSGRQFSNSRSEMNVSTLELGDSALYLCASSLIGGRVATNEKLFFGSGTQLSVL.

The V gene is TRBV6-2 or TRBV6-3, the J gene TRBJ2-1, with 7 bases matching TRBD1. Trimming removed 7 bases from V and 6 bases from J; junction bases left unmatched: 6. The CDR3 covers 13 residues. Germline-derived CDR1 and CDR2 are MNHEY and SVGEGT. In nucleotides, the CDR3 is TGTGCCAGCATCCCAGGGGGTGGCAATGAGCAGTTCTTC. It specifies CASIPGGGNEQFF.

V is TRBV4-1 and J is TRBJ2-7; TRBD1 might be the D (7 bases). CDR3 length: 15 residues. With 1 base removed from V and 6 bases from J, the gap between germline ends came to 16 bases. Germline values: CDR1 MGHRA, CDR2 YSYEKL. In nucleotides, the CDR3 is TGCGCCAGCAGCCAAGTGGGTCAGGGGGGCCTCGAGCAGTACTTC. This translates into CASSQVGQGGLEQYF.

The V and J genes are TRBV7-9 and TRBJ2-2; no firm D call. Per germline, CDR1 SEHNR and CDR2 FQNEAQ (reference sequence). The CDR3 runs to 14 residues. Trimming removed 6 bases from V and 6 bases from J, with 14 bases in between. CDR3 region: CASRFQHGAGELFF. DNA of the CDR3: TGTGCCAGCAGGTTCCAGCACGGCGCCGGGGAGCTGTTTTTT.

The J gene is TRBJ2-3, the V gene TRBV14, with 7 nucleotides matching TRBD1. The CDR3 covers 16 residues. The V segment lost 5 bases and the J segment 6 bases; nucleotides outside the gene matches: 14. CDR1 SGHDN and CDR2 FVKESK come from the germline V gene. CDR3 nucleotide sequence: TGTGCCAGCAGCTTCAAGGGGGCCACAGCGCGCGATACGCAGTATTTT. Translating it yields CASSFKGATARDTQYF.

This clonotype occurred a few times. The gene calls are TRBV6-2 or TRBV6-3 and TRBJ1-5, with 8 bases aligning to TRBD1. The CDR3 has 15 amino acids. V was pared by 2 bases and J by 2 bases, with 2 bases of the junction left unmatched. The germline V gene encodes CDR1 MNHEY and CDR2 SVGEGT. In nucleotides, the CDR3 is TGTGCCAGCAGTTACGGACAGGGAGGCAATCAGCCCCAGCATTTT. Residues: CASSYGQGGNQPQHF.

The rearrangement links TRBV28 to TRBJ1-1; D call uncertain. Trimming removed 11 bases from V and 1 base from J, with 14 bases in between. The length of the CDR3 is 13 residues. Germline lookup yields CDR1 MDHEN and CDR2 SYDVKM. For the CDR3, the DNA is TGTGCCGGCGGCCCGCGGCGGAACACTGAAGCTTTCTTT. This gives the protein CAGGPRRNTEAFF. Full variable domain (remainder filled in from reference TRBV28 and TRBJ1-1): DVKVTQSSRYLVKRTGEKVFLECVQDMDHENMFWYRQDPGLGLRLIYFSYDVKMKEKGDIPEGYSVSREKKERFSLILESASTNQTSMYLCAGGPRRNTEAFFGQGTRLTVV.

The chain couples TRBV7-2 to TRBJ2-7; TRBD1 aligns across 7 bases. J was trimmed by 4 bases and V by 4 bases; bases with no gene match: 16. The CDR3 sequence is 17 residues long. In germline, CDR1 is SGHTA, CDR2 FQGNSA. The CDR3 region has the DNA TGTGCCAGCAGCTCCCAACCGGGACAGATCTTCGCTTACGAGCAGTACTTC. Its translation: CASSSQPGQIFAYEQYF.

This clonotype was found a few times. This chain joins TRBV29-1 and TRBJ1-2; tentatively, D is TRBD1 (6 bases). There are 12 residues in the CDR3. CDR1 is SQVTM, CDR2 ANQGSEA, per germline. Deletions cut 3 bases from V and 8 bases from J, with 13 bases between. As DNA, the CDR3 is TGCAGCGTTGATTGGGGGCGCGAAGGCTACACCTTC. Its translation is CSVDWGREGYTF.

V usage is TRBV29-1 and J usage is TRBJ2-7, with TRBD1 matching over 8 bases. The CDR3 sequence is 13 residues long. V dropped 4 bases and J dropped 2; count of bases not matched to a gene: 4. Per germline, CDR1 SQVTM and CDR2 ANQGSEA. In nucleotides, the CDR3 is TGCAGCGTTGCCGGGACAGGACCCTACGAGCAGTACTTC. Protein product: CSVAGTGPYEQYF.

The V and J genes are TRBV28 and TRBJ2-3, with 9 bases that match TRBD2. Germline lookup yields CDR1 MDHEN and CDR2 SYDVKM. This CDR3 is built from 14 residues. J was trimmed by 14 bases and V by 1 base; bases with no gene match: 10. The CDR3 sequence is CASSLFRPGTSLYF. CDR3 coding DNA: TGTGCCAGCAGTTTATTCAGGCCCGGGACTAGCCTGTATTTT.

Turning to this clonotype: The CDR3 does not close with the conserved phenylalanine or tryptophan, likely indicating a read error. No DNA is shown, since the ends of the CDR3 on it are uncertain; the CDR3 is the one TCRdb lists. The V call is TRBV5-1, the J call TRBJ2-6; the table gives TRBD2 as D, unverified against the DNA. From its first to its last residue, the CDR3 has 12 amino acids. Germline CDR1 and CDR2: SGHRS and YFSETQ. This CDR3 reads CASSLGVARGLS.

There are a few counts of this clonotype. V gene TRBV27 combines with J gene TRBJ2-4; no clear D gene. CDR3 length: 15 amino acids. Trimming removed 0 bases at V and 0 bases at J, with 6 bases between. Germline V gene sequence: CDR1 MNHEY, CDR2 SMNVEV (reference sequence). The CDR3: CASSLSGVAKNIQYF. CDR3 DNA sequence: TGTGCCAGCAGTTTATCAGGAGTAGCCAAAAACATTCAGTACTTC.

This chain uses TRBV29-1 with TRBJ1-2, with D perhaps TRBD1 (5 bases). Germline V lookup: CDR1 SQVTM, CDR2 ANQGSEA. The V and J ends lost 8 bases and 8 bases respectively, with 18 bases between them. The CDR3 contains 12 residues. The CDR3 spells CSSRDRLLGYTF. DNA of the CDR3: TGCAGCAGCCGGGACCGACTTTTAGGCTACACCTTC. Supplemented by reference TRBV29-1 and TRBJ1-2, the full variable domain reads SAVISQKPSRDICQRGTSLTIQCQVDSQVTMMFWYRQQPGQSLTLIATANQGSEATYESGFVIDKFPISRPNLTFSTLTVSNMSPEDSSIYLCSSRDRLLGYTFGSGTRLTVV.

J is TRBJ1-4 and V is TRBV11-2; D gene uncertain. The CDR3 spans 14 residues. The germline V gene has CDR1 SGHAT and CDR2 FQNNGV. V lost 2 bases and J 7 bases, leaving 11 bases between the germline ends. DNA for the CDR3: TGTGCCAGCAGCTTACAGAGGGTGGCTGAAAAACTGTTTTTT. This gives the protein CASSLQRVAEKLFF.

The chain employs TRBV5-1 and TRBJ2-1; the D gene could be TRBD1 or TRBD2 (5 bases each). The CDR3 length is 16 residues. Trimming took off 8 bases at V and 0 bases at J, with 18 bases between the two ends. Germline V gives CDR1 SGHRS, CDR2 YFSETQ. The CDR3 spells CASRIQGGSSYNEQFF. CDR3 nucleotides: TGCGCCAGTCGGATCCAGGGTGGGAGCTCCTACAATGAGCAGTTCTTC.

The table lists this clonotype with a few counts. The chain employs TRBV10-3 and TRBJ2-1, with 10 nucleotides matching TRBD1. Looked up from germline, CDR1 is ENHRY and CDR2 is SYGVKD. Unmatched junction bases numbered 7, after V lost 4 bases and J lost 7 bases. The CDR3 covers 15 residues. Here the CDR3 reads CAISGQGAQVNEQFF. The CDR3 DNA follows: TGTGCCATCAGTGGACAGGGGGCGCAAGTTAATGAGCAGTTCTTC.

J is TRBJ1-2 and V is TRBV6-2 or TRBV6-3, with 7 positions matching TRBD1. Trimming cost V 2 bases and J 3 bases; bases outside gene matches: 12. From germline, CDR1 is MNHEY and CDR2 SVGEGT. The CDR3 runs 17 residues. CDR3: CASSYGRKTGSDYGYTF. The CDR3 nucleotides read TGTGCCAGCAGTTACGGGCGAAAGACAGGGTCGGACTATGGCTACACCTTC.

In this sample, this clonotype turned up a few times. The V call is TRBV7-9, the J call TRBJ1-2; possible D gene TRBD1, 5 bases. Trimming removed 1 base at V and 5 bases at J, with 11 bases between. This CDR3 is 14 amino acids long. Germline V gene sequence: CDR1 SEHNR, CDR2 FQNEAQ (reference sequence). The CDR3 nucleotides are TGTGCCAGCAGCTTAGGCGGGACCCTTTATGGCTACACCTTC. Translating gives CASSLGGTLYGYTF. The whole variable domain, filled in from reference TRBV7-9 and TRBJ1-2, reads DTGVSQNPRHKITKRGQNVTFRCDPISEHNRLYWYRQTLGQGPEFLTYFQNEAQLEKSRLLSDRFSAERPKGSFSTLEIQRTEQGDSAMYLCASSLGGTLYGYTFGSGTRLTVV.

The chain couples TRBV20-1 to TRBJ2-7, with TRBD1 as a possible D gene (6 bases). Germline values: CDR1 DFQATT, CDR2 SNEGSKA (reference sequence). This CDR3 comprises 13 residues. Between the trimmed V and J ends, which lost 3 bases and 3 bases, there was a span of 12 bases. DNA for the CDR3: TGCAGTGCTAGGGCAGGGGAAGGCTACGAGCAGTACTTC. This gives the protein CSARAGEGYEQYF.